Described below is a single T cell receptor beta chain sequence and its context. Antigen specificity is unknown. TCRdb keeps only in-frame clones here, not all; method: immunoSEQ multiplex PCR. Among 150,000 to 200,000 clones listed, approximately 94% were seen once. This sample is drawn from a study of T cell responses to AZD1222 COVID-19 vaccine. Study results and caveats: Reports indicate that nearly half of spike-specific TCRs are directed at unmutated variant regions. The number of AZD1222 recipients seropositive at baseline was only 6 or 7. The span of vaccine-associated CD4 TCRs extended across spike, with dominance at 160-218 and 743-854.

The CDR3 has 15 amino acids. The V end lost 5 bases, the J end lost 3 bases, and 17 bases lay between the germline ends. The germline V gene encodes CDR1 SEHNR and CDR2 FQNEAQ (reference sequence). The rearrangement uses TRBV7-9 and TRBJ2-7, with no clear D. Sequencing was performed on peripheral blood, taken 28 days after the second AZD1222 dose. This TCR was recovered from an adult who received the AZD1222 COVID-19 vaccine. This CDR3 is CASSPSGGKVYEQYF. The CDR3 region has the DNA TGTGCCAGCAGCCCTAGTGGTGGGAAGGTCTACGAGCAGTACTTC. Full variable domain (rest looked up from reference TRBV7-9 and TRBJ2-7): DTGVSQNPRHKITKRGQNVTFRCDPISEHNRLYWYRQTLGQGPEFLTYFQNEAQLEKSRLLSDRFSAERPKGSFSTLEIQRTEQGDSAMYLCASSPSGGKVYEQYFGPGTRLTVT.